The text below deals with one T cell receptor beta chain. Its cognate antigen is unknown. These data are taken from a study of shared clonotypes between healthy human individuals. V shed 4 bases and J 4 bases; nucleotides not matched to a gene: 9. Per the germline V gene, CDR1 is SGHTA and CDR2 is FQGTGA. This CDR3 region has 17 residues. The data were produced by immunoSEQ multiplex PCR, yet TCRdb's version contains in-frame clones alone and is incomplete. Here the sample spans 2 million to 2.5 million clones, approximately 94% being singletons. General study points: Generally, estimated richness proved larger in naive subsets than it did in memory subsets.

The chain employs TRBV7-3 and TRBJ2-2; 10 positions agree with TRBD2. The origin of this receptor is a man between 18 and 35 years old in good health. Sequenced sample: naive CD4+ T cells sorted from blood. Subset noted: CD45RA+ positively selected. The DNA of the CDR3 is TGTGCCAGCAGCTCGGCCCCAGCGGGGGGGCCCACCGGGGAGCTGTTTTTT. It is translated as CASSSAPAGGPTGELFF.